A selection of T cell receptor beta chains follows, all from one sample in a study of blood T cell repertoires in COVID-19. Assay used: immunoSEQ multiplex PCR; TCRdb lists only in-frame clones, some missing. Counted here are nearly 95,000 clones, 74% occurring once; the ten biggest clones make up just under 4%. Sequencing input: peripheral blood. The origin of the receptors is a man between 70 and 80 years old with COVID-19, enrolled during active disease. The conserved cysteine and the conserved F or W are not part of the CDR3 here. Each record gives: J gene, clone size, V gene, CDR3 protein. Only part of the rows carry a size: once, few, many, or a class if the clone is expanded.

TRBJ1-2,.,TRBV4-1,ASSQQTGAVYGYT
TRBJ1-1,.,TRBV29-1,SVERTGVTEAF
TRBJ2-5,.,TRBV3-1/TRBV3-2,ASSQELAAQETQY
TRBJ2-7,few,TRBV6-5,ASSYSRYRPTYEQY
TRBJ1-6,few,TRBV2,ASQQGPGNSPLH
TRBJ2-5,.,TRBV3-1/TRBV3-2,ASSQELGGRQQETQY
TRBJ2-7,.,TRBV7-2,ASSLGRQTYEQY
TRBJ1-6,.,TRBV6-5,ASRARQSPLH
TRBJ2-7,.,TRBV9,ASSVIGQASSYEQY
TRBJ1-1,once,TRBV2,ASSEGAGTEAF
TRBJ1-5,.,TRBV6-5,ASSSRGQGQPQH
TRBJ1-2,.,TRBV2,ASTGASYGYT
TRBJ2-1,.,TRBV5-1,ASSLYQGAGEQF
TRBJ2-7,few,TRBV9,ASSVESSGIYEQY
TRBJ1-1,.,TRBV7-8,ASSRWGGLGDTEAF
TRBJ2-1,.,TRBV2,ASRTRTGVGDEQF
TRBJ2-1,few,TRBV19,ATASGNNEQF
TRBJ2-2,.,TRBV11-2,ASSLVAGGVGELF
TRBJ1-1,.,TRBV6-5,ASTKRTGRSTEAF
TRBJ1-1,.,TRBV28,ASSFPTGGRVRTEAF
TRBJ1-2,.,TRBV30,AWSPYVGGGYT
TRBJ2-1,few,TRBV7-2,ASSSLAGGEQF
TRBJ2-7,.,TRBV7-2,ASSRLEIYEQY
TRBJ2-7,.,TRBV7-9,ASSPTGQSYEQY
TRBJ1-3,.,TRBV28,ASSFPGTGEDTIY
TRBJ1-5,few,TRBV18,ASSPRGQGIWPQH
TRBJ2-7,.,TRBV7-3,ASSLTIAGGPLGEQY
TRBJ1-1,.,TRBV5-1,ASSPGGGRTPEAF
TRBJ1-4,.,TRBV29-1,SVRDLGRNEKLF
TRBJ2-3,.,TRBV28,ASSSPSLLGGDTQY
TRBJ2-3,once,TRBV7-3,ASSLGNSFTDTQY
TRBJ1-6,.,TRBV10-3,AISIGGNSPLH
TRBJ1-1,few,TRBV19,ASSIATSGTEAF
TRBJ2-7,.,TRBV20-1,SASPWLAPYEQY
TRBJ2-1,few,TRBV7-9,ASSSKVGGQGYNEQF
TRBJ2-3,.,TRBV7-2,ASSLAGLAGGGLSDTQY
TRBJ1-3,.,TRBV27,ASSLLGQGAGNTIY
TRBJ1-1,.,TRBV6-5,ASSYLDRTEAF
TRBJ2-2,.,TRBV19,ASKRQGNTGELF
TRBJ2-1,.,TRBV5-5,ASSVVPGQGNNEQF
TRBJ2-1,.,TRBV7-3,ASSPGTSGWQF
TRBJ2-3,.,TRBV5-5,ASSRGYSGTDTQY